These 13 T cell receptor beta chains share one sample of origin, sequenced in a study of breast tumors, draining lymph nodes, adjacent tissues. TCRdb re-called the multiplex PCR reads through MiXCR, storing one row per CDR3 protein. The sample lists more than 50,000 distinct CDR3 sequences, 57% seen once, with roughly a fifth in the top ten. Material: breast tumor tissue. Every receptor here comes from a female donor with breast cancer. Some clones in this sample may be carry-over from other donors' samples.

V gene TRBV20-1 combines with J gene TRBJ2-7; maybe TRBD1 (5 bases). Germline loops: CDR1 DFQATT, CDR2 SNEGSKA (reference sequence). The CDR3 length is 13 residues. Trimming removed 2 bases at V and 5 bases at J, with 13 bases between. CDR3 protein: CSARPSTDDEQYF. The DNA for the CDR3 is TGCAGTGCTAGACCATCGACAGACGACGAGCAGTACTTC.

The gene calls are TRBV11-2 and TRBJ1-2; weak D call: TRBD1 (5 bases). The germline V and J ends were trimmed by 5 bases and 5 bases, with 21 bases remaining between them. CDR3 size: 16 residues. In germline, CDR1 is SGHAT, CDR2 FQNNGV. The CDR3 DNA reads TGTGCCAGCAGCATAGGGGAATGGCGATCCGATTATGGCTACACCTTC. Its protein is CASSIGEWRSDYGYTF.

This clonotype came up many times. This may stem from a read error, because a much larger clone lies one nucleotide away. This chain links TRBV7-2 with TRBJ1-6, with 9 bases lining up with TRBD1. Germline CDR1 SGHTA, CDR2 FQGNSA. The CDR3 extends over 15 amino acids. CDR3 in DNA: TGTGCCAGCGGCTTAGAGGGACAGGGATATTCACCCCTCCACTTT. This codes for CASGLEGQGYSPLHF. Variable domain in full (rest from reference TRBV7-2 and TRBJ1-6): GAGVSQSPSNKVTEKGKDVELRCDPISGHTALYWYRQSLGQGLEFLIYFQGNSAPDKSGLPSDRFSAERTGGSVSTLTIQRTQQEDSAVYLCASGLEGQGYSPLHFGNGTRLTVT.

This clonotype was recorded many times. The V and J genes are TRBV20-1 and TRBJ2-7; possibly TRBD2 for D (6 bases). CDR1 and CDR2 (germline): DFQATT, SNEGSKA (reference sequence). With 5 bases removed from V and 5 bases from J, the gap between germline ends came to 16 bases. The CDR3 is made up of 13 amino acids. Here the CDR3 reads CSAPGGPADEQYF. Here the CDR3 DNA reads TGCAGTGCTCCAGGAGGGCCCGCGGACGAGCAGTACTTC.

In its sample, this clonotype was seen many times. CDR3 protein: CASSSEGTAPTEKLFF. DNA for the CDR3: TGTGCCAGCAGTTCCGAGGGGACAGCTCCAACTGAAAAACTGTTTTTT. The gene calls are TRBV7-2 and TRBJ1-4; 7 bases agree with TRBD1. Germline lookup yields CDR1 SGHTA and CDR2 FQGNSA. The CDR3 contains 16 residues. V dropped 6 bases and J dropped 7; count of bases not matched to a gene: 14.

This rearrangement joins TRBV7-2 to TRBJ1-2, with TRBD1 identical over 7 bases. The CDR3 extends over 15 amino acids. With 3 bases clipped from V and 1 base from J, the junction kept 5 bases outside the gene matches. Germline-derived CDR1 and CDR2 are SGHTA and FQGNSA. The CDR3 sequence is CASSFRQGVNYGYTF. The DNA of the CDR3 is TGTGCCAGCAGCTTCCGACAGGGTGTTAACTATGGCTACACCTTC.

The table lists this clonotype with a few counts. This may stem from a read error, because a much larger clone lies one nucleotide away. The chain links TRBV9 to TRBJ2-1; D is possibly TRBD2 (7 bases). The CDR3 totals 16 residues. Per germline, CDR1 SGDLS and CDR2 YYNGEE. The CDR3 coding sequence is TGTGCCAGCAGCGTAGAGGGGGGGCTCAGGGGCAATGCGCAGTTCTTC. This gives the protein CASSVEGGLRGNAQFF.

The chain's CDR3 is CASSEGGSGTSGHFF. In DNA form, the CDR3 reads TGTGCCAGCAGTGAGGGGGGTAGCGGGACATCTGGTCATTTCTTC. The gene calls are TRBV2 and TRBJ2-1, with TRBD2 matching 8 bases. CDR3 size: 15 residues. J was trimmed by 16 bases and V by 3 bases; bases with no gene match: 17. Germline CDR1 is SNHLY and CDR2 is FYNNEI. Full variable domain (rest looked up from reference TRBV2 and TRBJ2-1): EPEVTQTPSHQVTQMGQEVILRCVPISNHLYFYWYRQILGQKVEFLVSFYNNEISEKSEIFDDQFSVERPDGSNFTLKIRSTKLEDSAMYFCASSEGGSGTSGHFFGPGTRLTVL.

V gene TRBV5-1 combines with J gene TRBJ1-6; TRBD1 matches at 9 bases. Germline V gives CDR1 SGHRS, CDR2 YFSETQ. The CDR3 has 16 residues. J gave up 10 bases and V 0 bases, and 8 bases lay outside the gene matches. The CDR3 DNA follows: TGCGCCAGCAGCTTGGACACCGGGACAGGGTTCTCACCCCTCCACTTT. As protein: CASSLDTGTGFSPLHF.

On this clonotype: A read error may be the cause here, since a much bigger clone is one base away. The chain uses TRBV6-1 and TRBJ1-3; 7 positions match TRBD1. J lost 4 bases, V lost 5 bases, and 8 bases had no gene match. CDR3 length: 15 amino acids. In germline, CDR1 is MNHNS, CDR2 SASEGT. CDR3 in DNA: TGTGCCAGCAGTTGGGACAGAGCTAAAGGAAACACCATATATTTT. Its protein product is CASSWDRAKGNTIYF.

Ten or more counts support this clonotype. A much larger clone sits a single nucleotide away, making a read error possible. This chain uses TRBV14 with TRBJ2-5; tentatively, D is TRBD2 (6 bases). From germline, CDR1 is SGHDN and CDR2 FVKESK. This CDR3 is built from 15 residues. CDR3 bases: TGTGCCAGCAGCCACGGGGGTCAACGGAGCGAGACCCCGTACTTC. Protein: CASSHGGQRSETPYF.

This chain links TRBV20-1 with TRBJ1-2, with TRBD1 matching 7 bases. The trim removed 4 bases at V and 8 bases at J, leaving 7 bases unmatched. The CDR3 consists of 12 residues. Germline-derived CDR1 and CDR2 are DFQATT and SNEGSKA (reference sequence). The CDR3: CSAKEGQWGYTF. In DNA form, the CDR3 reads TGCAGTGCTAAGGAGGGACAGTGGGGCTACACCTTC.

This clonotype was counted at least ten times. The chain employs TRBV11-2 and TRBJ2-1, with D perhaps TRBD2 (7 bases). Per the germline V gene, CDR1 is SGHAT and CDR2 is FQNNGV. V was cut by 7 bases and J by 7 bases, with 20 bases left in between. This CDR3 comprises 15 residues. DNA for the CDR3: TGTGCCAGCATCCTCGAGGGGGGGGGGAGGAATGAGCAGTTCTTC. Translating it yields CASILEGGGRNEQFF.